Ten or more counts support the clone carrying this T cell receptor beta chain. Under the authors' procedure: Amplifying reference gene primers gave estimates of nucleated cell counts. Here immunoSEQ multiplex PCR was the method, and the copy in TCRdb shows in-frame clones only, minus some. V, J and clone size are taken as reported in that table, and D and trimming were inferred from the DNA itself. The top ten clones hold approximately 4.9% of a sample with under 300,000 clones, less than 85% of them seen once. Germline-derived CDR1 and CDR2 are ENHRY and SYGVKD. The trim removed 6 bases at V and 6 bases at J, leaving 4 bases unmatched. The CDR3 covers 13 residues. The data belong to a study of blood T cell repertoires in COVID-19.

This chain joins TRBV10-3 and TRBJ1-5; 8 bases fit TRBD1. This sequence originates from a woman of 80 years or more with active or convalescent COVID-19. Sequenced sample: peripheral blood. CDR3 DNA sequence: TGTGCCATCAGGACAGGGGAGAGTCAGCCCCAGCATTTT. Amino acids: CAIRTGESQPQHF.